Each of the 30 T cell receptor beta chains below was sequenced from the same sample in a study of beta chain features in type 1 diabetes. The study reverse transcribed the entire isolated RNA, so it sequenced expressed TCRB transcripts. The repertoire was sequenced with immunoSEQ multiplex PCR; TCRdb's copy has only in-frame clones and lacks some. This table holds hundreds of thousands of clones, 15% to 19% found once. Sequenced: naive CD4+ T cells from blood. The receptors were gathered from a young man in good health.

The chain combines TRBV5-1 with TRBJ1-2; a possible D gene is TRBD1 (6 bases). The CDR3 length is 13 residues. CDR1 is SGHRS and CDR2 is YFSETQ in the germline V gene. Trimming pared 6 bases from V and 7 bases from J, leaving 16 bases between. CDR3 in amino acids: CASTPGEVSGYTF. The CDR3 DNA follows: TGCGCCAGCACGCCAGGGGAGGTATCTGGCTACACCTTC.

The chain carries TRBV7-6 and TRBJ2-3, with 8 bases lining up with TRBD2. Trimming removed 5 bases from V and 6 bases from J; junction bases left unmatched: 7. Germline CDR1 and CDR2: SGHVS and FNYEAQ. The CDR3 spans 14 residues. Here the CDR3 reads CASSPGGPADTQYF. In nucleotides, the CDR3 is TGTGCCAGCAGCCCGGGGGGGCCAGCGGATACGCAGTATTTT.

This clone occurred a few times. The V and J genes are TRBV5-1 and TRBJ2-7; 7 bases match TRBD1. Germline CDR1 reads SGHRS; CDR2 reads YFSETQ. The CDR3 runs to 15 residues. With 4 bases clipped from V and 7 bases from J, the junction kept 14 bases outside the gene matches. CDR3 sequence: CASSPGTEPLWEQYF. Here the CDR3 DNA reads TGCGCCAGCAGCCCCGGGACAGAGCCTCTATGGGAGCAGTACTTC. The variable domain in full, completed from reference TRBV5-1 and TRBJ2-7, reads KAGVTQTPRYLIKTRGQQVTLSCSPISGHRSVSWYQQTPGQGLQFLFEYFSETQRNKGNFPGRFSGRQFSNSRSEMNVSTLELGDSALYLCASSPGTEPLWEQYFGPGTRLTVT.

V and J are TRBV6-5 and TRBJ2-3, with D perhaps matching TRBD1 (5 bases). This CDR3 is built from 12 residues. Trimming took 6 bases from V and 6 from J, leaving 10 bases between them. Germline CDR1 is MNHEY and CDR2 is SVGAGI. Here the CDR3 DNA reads TGTGCCAGCAGAAACAGGAACGATACGCAGTATTTT. This sequence encodes CASRNRNDTQYF.

The chain uses TRBV5-6 and TRBJ2-2; tentatively, D is TRBD1 (6 bases). Germline V gene lookup returns CDR1 SGHDT and CDR2 YYEEEE. The V end lost 6 bases, the J end lost 0 bases, and 9 bases lay between the germline ends. CDR3 length: 14 residues. Here the CDR3 DNA reads TGTGCCAGCAAACAGGGCCCGAACACCGGGGAGCTGTTTTTT. Translated, it gives CASKQGPNTGELFF. The full variable domain, in which reference TRBV5-6 and TRBJ2-2 provide the parts outside the CDR3, is DAGVTQSPTHLIKTRGQQVTLRCSPKSGHDTVSWYQQALGQGPQFIFQYYEEEERQRGNFPDRFSGHQFPNYSSELNVNALLLGDSALYLCASKQGPNTGELFFGEGSRLTVL.

This clone was counted only a few times. At the DNA level, this CDR3 is encoded by other sequences in the same sample as well. The gene calls are TRBV9 and TRBJ1-5; D gene uncertain. The CDR3 totals 14 residues. Germline V gives CDR1 SGDLS, CDR2 YYNGEE. V was pared by 0 bases and J by 3 bases, with 7 bases between. CDR3 DNA: TGTGCCAGCAGCGTAGGGCAGGTCAATCAGCCCCAGCATTTT. Its protein product is CASSVGQVNQPQHF.

The chain recombines TRBV5-1 with TRBJ1-3; D gene uncertain. The germline V gene encodes CDR1 SGHRS and CDR2 YFSETQ. The CDR3 covers 16 residues. Trimming cost V 3 bases and J 3 bases, with 16 bases left between them. The CDR3 is CASSSDQVVVGNTIYF. CDR3 nucleotides: TGCGCCAGCAGCTCCGATCAGGTTGTCGTTGGAAACACCATATATTTT.

This clone showed up just a few times. The rearrangement joins TRBV7-9 to TRBJ2-2, with D possibly being TRBD1 (5 bases). Germline values: CDR1 SEHNR, CDR2 FQNEAQ (reference sequence). The CDR3 is 16 residues long. The ends were cut back, 5 bases at V and 0 bases at J, with 13 bases in the middle. CDR3 sequence (DNA): TGTGCCAGCAGCCACCTCGGCAGGGCGAACACCGGGGAGCTGTTTTTT. Protein: CASSHLGRANTGELFF.

This clone has more than one count but fewer than ten. The V call is TRBV30, the J call TRBJ2-3; possibly TRBD2 for D (7 bases). Germline CDR1 reads GTSNPN; CDR2 reads SVGIG (reference sequence). The germline V and J ends were trimmed by 0 bases and 0 bases, with 13 bases remaining between them. The CDR3 runs 16 residues. CDR3 sequence: CAWSVRAGASTDTQYF. The CDR3 DNA reads as TGTGCCTGGAGTGTACGGGCGGGGGCTAGCACAGATACGCAGTATTTT. Based on the CDR3 plus reference TRBV30 and TRBJ2-3, the full variable domain is SQTIHQWPATLVQPVGSPLSLECTVEGTSNPNLYWYRQAAGRGLQLLFYSVGIGQISSEVPQNLSASRPQDRQFILSSKKLLLSDSGFYLCAWSVRAGASTDTQYFGPGTRLTVL.

In the case of this clone: This sample includes further DNA sequences coding for the same CDR3. The chain recombines TRBV28 with TRBJ1-2; no definite D call. Germline loops: CDR1 MDHEN, CDR2 SYDVKM. CDR3 length equals 12 residues. Deletions cut 3 bases from V and 4 bases from J, with 6 bases between. CDR3 residues: CASSLEGYGYTF. CDR3 in DNA: TGTGCCAGCAGTTTGGAGGGCTATGGCTACACCTTC.

The chain has TRBV7-2 and TRBJ2-7; the D gene is possibly TRBD2 (6 bases). The V gene's germline CDR1 is SGHTA and CDR2 FQGNSA. This CDR3 comprises 15 residues. V was clipped by 5 bases and J by 2 bases, with 16 bases between them. The CDR3 protein is CASSHNGAGPYEQYF. The CDR3 region has the DNA TGTGCCAGCAGCCACAACGGGGCGGGACCCTACGAGCAGTACTTC.

This clone was seen a handful of times. V is TRBV9 and J is TRBJ1-1; TRBD1 matches 7 bases. CDR1 is SGDLS, CDR2 YYNGEE, per germline. With V trimmed by 3 bases and J by 1 base, 9 bases remained unmatched. This CDR3 has 16 amino acids. The CDR3 sequence: CASSAVGTVKNTEAFF. CDR3 sequence (DNA): TGTGCCAGCAGCGCCGTAGGGACAGTGAAGAACACTGAAGCTTTCTTT.

Only a few counts were recorded for this clone. This chain uses TRBV27 with TRBJ1-5; 8 bases match TRBD1. Germline lookup yields CDR1 MNHEY and CDR2 SMNVEV (reference sequence). The CDR3 consists of 12 residues. Unmatched junction bases numbered 6, after V lost 11 bases and J lost 6 bases. CDR3 DNA: TGTGCCCGACGACAGGGGCTTCAGCCCCAGCATTTT. Translation gives CARRQGLQPQHF.

This clone was seen only a few times. The same CDR3 also results from other DNA sequences found in this sample. The chain recombines TRBV7-9 with TRBJ2-3; D is undetermined. Germline loops: CDR1 SEHNR, CDR2 FQNEAQ (reference sequence). The CDR3 totals 11 residues. The ends were cut back, 5 bases at V and 3 bases at J, with 3 bases in the middle. The CDR3: CASSPTDTQYF. The CDR3 region has the DNA TGTGCCAGCAGCCCAACAGATACGCAGTATTTT.

The chain uses TRBV15 and TRBJ2-7; D ambiguous. The CDR3 has 13 residues. The ends were cut back, 0 bases at V and 4 bases at J, with 7 bases in the middle. Germline V CDR1 and CDR2: LNHNV, YYDKDF (reference sequence). This chain's CDR3 is CATSRDSRYEQYF. CDR3 nucleotide sequence: TGTGCCACCAGCAGAGATTCTCGGTACGAGCAGTACTTC.

The chain links TRBV18 to TRBJ1-5, with TRBD1 matching over 7 bases. The germline V gene has CDR1 KGHSH and CDR2 LQKENI. The CDR3 has 15 residues. With 6 bases clipped from V and 0 bases from J, the junction kept 5 bases outside the gene matches. The CDR3 bases are TGTGCCAGCTCGTCCGGGACAGCTAGCAATCAGCCCCAGCATTTT. Amino acid sequence: CASSSGTASNQPQHF.

V gene TRBV5-1 combines with J gene TRBJ2-7; 9 bases are a match to TRBD2. CDR1 and CDR2 from the germline V gene are SGHRS and YFSETQ. The CDR3 sequence is 15 residues long. V lost 4 bases to trimming and J lost 2 bases; unmatched junction nucleotides: 7. The CDR3 loop is CASSPGTSTAYEQYF. The CDR3 nucleotides are TGCGCCAGCAGCCCTGGGACTAGCACCGCCTACGAGCAGTACTTC.

This clone occurred a few times. The chain recombines TRBV28 with TRBJ1-2; no clear D. With 5 bases removed from V and 0 bases from J, the gap between germline ends came to 13 bases. The V gene's germline CDR1 is MDHEN and CDR2 SYDVKM. This CDR3 has 15 residues. CDR3 sequence (DNA): TGTGCCAGCAGTGCCCCCCGAGAAGCTAACTATGGCTACACCTTC. It translates to CASSAPREANYGYTF.

The rearrangement links TRBV15 to TRBJ2-2; perhaps TRBD2 as D (6 bases). From germline, CDR1 is LNHNV and CDR2 YYDKDF (reference sequence). The CDR3 has 15 amino acids. Trimming removed 4 bases at V and 1 base at J, with 10 bases between. Here the CDR3 reads CATSTGLQNTGELFF. The CDR3 bases are TGTGCCACCAGCACGGGACTCCAGAACACCGGGGAGCTGTTTTTT.

This clone was seen only a few times. The genes are TRBV14 and TRBJ1-2; unclear D gene. V lost 4 bases to trimming and J lost 5 bases, with 11 bases between them. This CDR3 spans 13 amino acids. Germline CDR1 reads SGHDN; CDR2 reads FVKESK. In nucleotides, the CDR3 is TGTGCCAGCAGCCCAAAAAGGGCATATGGCTACACCTTC. Translation gives CASSPKRAYGYTF.

J is TRBJ1-2 and V is TRBV28; no firm D call. V lost 8 bases, J lost 8 bases, and 15 bases lay in between. The CDR3 extends over 12 amino acids. Looked up from germline, CDR1 is MDHEN and CDR2 is SYDVKM. The CDR3 is CASRGRVRGYTF. Written as DNA, the CDR3 is TGTGCCAGCCGTGGGAGGGTAAGGGGCTACACCTTC.

This clone was counted ten times or more. The CDR3 DNA follows: TGTGCCATCAGTGAGCGGGTGGCCGGGGAGCTGTTTTTT. It is translated as CAISERVAGELFF. The rearrangement uses TRBV10-3 and TRBJ2-2; D not certain. V was shortened by 2 bases and J by 6 bases, with 7 bases between the two germline ends. CDR1 is ENHRY, CDR2 SYGVKD, per germline. The CDR3 spans 13 residues.

This chain joins TRBV7-9 and TRBJ1-1; the D is unclear. Trimming removed 3 bases from V and 2 bases from J, with 10 bases in between. There are 14 residues in the CDR3. Germline assignment: CDR1 SEHNR and CDR2 FQNEAQ (reference sequence). The CDR3: CASSFYSFNTEAFF. CDR3 coding DNA: TGTGCCAGCAGCTTCTACAGTTTTAACACTGAAGCTTTCTTT.

This clone was counted only a few times. The gene calls are TRBV7-6 and TRBJ2-3; D is perhaps TRBD1 or TRBD2 (5 bases each). This CDR3 has 18 amino acids. Germline lookup yields CDR1 SGHVS and CDR2 FNYEAQ. V shed 1 base and J shed 2 bases, with 19 bases lying between them. This chain's CDR3 is CASSLVYFRDGSTDTQYF. In DNA, the CDR3 is TGTGCCAGCAGCTTAGTGTACTTCCGGGACGGATCCACAGATACGCAGTATTTT.

The rearrangement joins TRBV9 to TRBJ1-4; the match to TRBD1 covers 11 bases. Per germline, CDR1 SGDLS and CDR2 YYNGEE. V was pared by 4 bases and J by 4 bases, with 3 bases of the junction left unmatched. This CDR3 has 15 amino acids. CDR3 nucleotides: TGTGCCAGCAGCTTTGGGACAGGGGGTAATGAAAAACTGTTTTTT. Translated, it gives CASSFGTGGNEKLFF.

The chain is built from TRBV14 and TRBJ1-1; possible D gene TRBD1, 6 bases. The CDR3 has 12 residues. The V gene lost 2 bases and the J gene lost 13 bases, with 14 bases spanning the gap. CDR1 is SGHDN, CDR2 FVKESK, per germline. CDR3 nucleotides: TGTGCCAGCAGCCAAAACAGGGAAAGGCATTTCTTT. Protein sequence: CASSQNRERHFF.

The chain recombines TRBV28 with TRBJ2-7, with TRBD1 identical over 8 bases. This CDR3 contains 16 residues. V shed 6 bases and J 4 bases; nucleotides not matched to a gene: 14. The germline V gene encodes CDR1 MDHEN and CDR2 SYDVKM. This CDR3 is CASRLQGTGVHYEQYF. The DNA of the CDR3 is TGTGCCAGCAGATTACAAGGGACAGGCGTTCATTACGAGCAGTACTTC.

The chain combines TRBV25-1 with TRBJ2-5; no clear D gene. V was trimmed by 3 bases and J by 1 base, leaving 6 bases between them. The CDR3 is 13 amino acids. Per the germline V gene, CDR1 is MGHDK and CDR2 is SYGVNS. The CDR3 DNA reads as TGTGCCAGCAGTGAGCCCTTCCAAGAGACCCAGTACTTC. Amino acids: CASSEPFQETQYF.

V is TRBV30 and J is TRBJ1-4; TRBD1 might be the D (6 bases). Germline assignment: CDR1 GTSNPN and CDR2 SVGIG (reference sequence). CDR3 length: 15 residues. Trimming shortened V by 0 bases and J by 5 bases, and 13 bases separated the two germline ends. The CDR3: CAWSVGTSPNEKLFF. CDR3 bases: TGTGCCTGGAGTGTGGGGACATCCCCAAATGAAAAACTGTTTTTT.

This chain connects TRBV23-1 to TRBJ1-4, with 9 bases fitting TRBD1. TRBV23-1 is recorded as an ORF, its role being uncertain. This CDR3 has 15 residues. Unmatched junction bases numbered 6, after V lost 4 bases and J lost 6 bases. CDR3 amino acids: CASSLADRGDEKLFF. CDR3 nucleotide sequence: TGCGCCAGCAGTCTAGCGGACAGGGGCGATGAAAAACTGTTTTTT.